The 15 T cell receptor beta chains given below trace back to one sample, sequenced in a study of vaccination effects on CD4 cells after COVID-19. Their target antigens are unknown. Libraries were prepared by immunoSEQ multiplex PCR; TCRdb keeps only in-frame clonotypes and omits some of them. Of some 41,000 clones in the sample, 70% to 80% were seen once. Viral peptide pool expansion of antigen-specific CD4+ T cells preceded sequencing in the ViraFEST assay. The authors isolated CD4+ T cells after around nine days of culture. The healthy vaccine recipients, who had no prior SARS-CoV-2 infection, showed negative nucleocapsid antibodies. The sample consisted of CD4+ T cells from PBMCs cultured with SARS-CoV-2 spike peptides, taken before COVID-19 vaccination. The receptors shown here come from a human donor who received a COVID-19 vaccine.

The chain is built from TRBV9 and TRBJ1-2, with TRBD1 identical over 7 bases. The germline gives CDR1 SGDLS, CDR2 YYNGEE. This CDR3 is built from 15 residues. V was clipped by 3 bases and J by 2 bases; unmatched bases: 7. CDR3 region: CASSARLGQNYGYTF. In nucleotides, the CDR3 is TGTGCCAGCAGCGCCCGACTGGGACAGAACTATGGCTACACCTTC.

This chain links TRBV7-3 with TRBJ2-3; 14 bases map to TRBD2. Trimming removed 5 bases from V and 7 bases from J; junction bases left unmatched: 14. The CDR3 is 18 residues long. CDR1 and CDR2 from the germline V gene are SGHTA and FQGTGA. CDR3 protein: CASSPQGGLAGGLYTQYF. The CDR3 region has the DNA TGTGCCAGCAGCCCCCAAGGTGGACTAGCGGGGGGACTCTATACGCAGTATTTT.

CDR3: CASSLRVQPQHF. For the CDR3, the DNA is TGTGCCAGCAGTTTAAGGGTCCAGCCCCAGCATTTT. This sequence joins TRBV28 and TRBJ1-5; D gene uncertain. The CDR3 extends over 12 amino acids. V lost 2 bases to trimming and J lost 7 bases, with 6 bases between them. Germline loops: CDR1 MDHEN, CDR2 SYDVKM.

J is TRBJ2-7 and V is TRBV10-2; D might be TRBD1 (6 bases). V was cut by 3 bases and J by 4 bases, with 16 bases left in between. The CDR3 has 15 residues. In germline, CDR1 is WSHSY, CDR2 SAAADI. The CDR3 region is CASSDRGSPTYEQYV. The DNA for the CDR3 is TGCGCCAGCAGTGACAGGGGTTCCCCCACTTACGAGCAGTACGTC.

The chain has TRBV7-8 and TRBJ1-2; the D is unclear. This CDR3 has 16 residues. The germline gives CDR1 SGHVS, CDR2 FQNEAQ. Trimming removed 2 bases from V and 4 bases from J, with 17 bases in between. The CDR3 sequence: CASSLTSSLGGYGYTF. The CDR3 region has the DNA TGTGCCAGCAGCTTAACCAGCTCCTTAGGTGGCTATGGCTACACCTTC.

The chain recombines TRBV7-9 with TRBJ2-3; a weak D match, TRBD2 (5 bases). The V end was cut by 3 bases, the J end by 0 bases, with 7 bases between. The CDR3 is 14 residues long. Germline V lookup: CDR1 SEHNR, CDR2 FQNEAQ (reference sequence). In nucleotides, the CDR3 is TGTGCCAGCAGCTTCCGGGGTAGCACAGATACGCAGTATTTT. Translation gives CASSFRGSTDTQYF.

This clone was detected only a few times. This chain joins TRBV4-1 and TRBJ1-6; D is unresolved. Germline V gene sequence: CDR1 MGHRA, CDR2 YSYEKL. The CDR3 has 17 amino acids. V was trimmed by 4 bases and J by 1 base, leaving 14 bases between them. The CDR3 region is CASSRDSMLSYNSPLHF. DNA for the CDR3: TGCGCCAGCAGCCGAGACTCGATGCTGTCCTATAATTCACCCCTCCACTTT.

The J gene is TRBJ2-1, the V gene TRBV24-1; D is unresolved. The CDR3 has 16 amino acids. With 3 bases removed from V and 7 bases from J, the gap between germline ends came to 18 bases. The germline gives CDR1 KGHDR, CDR2 SFDVKD. CDR3: CATSDPTLRQSNEQFF. In DNA, the CDR3 is TGTGCCACCAGTGATCCCACGTTGCGTCAAAGTAATGAGCAGTTCTTC.

V gene TRBV5-1 combines with J gene TRBJ2-7, with 11 bases identical to TRBD1. CDR3 length: 13 amino acids. Germline V gene data show CDR1 as SGHRS and CDR2 as YFSETQ. J was trimmed by 7 bases and V by 0 bases; bases with no gene match: 0. CDR3 sequence: CASSLGDRGEQYV. The CDR3 DNA sequence: TGCGCCAGCAGCTTGGGGGACAGGGGGGAGCAGTACGTC.

The chain uses TRBV24-1 and TRBJ1-2, with a weak D call TRBD1 (6 bases). The CDR3 consists of 13 residues. Between the trimmed V and J ends, which lost 4 bases and 5 bases, there was a span of 10 bases. CDR1 KGHDR and CDR2 SFDVKD come from the germline V gene. The chain's CDR3 is CATSDQDSYGYTF. CDR3 bases: TGTGCCACCAGTGACCAGGACAGTTATGGCTACACCTTC.

The gene calls are TRBV5-1 and TRBJ2-5; D not certain. CDR1 is SGHRS, CDR2 YFSETQ, per germline. This CDR3 contains 16 residues. Trimming took 4 bases from V and 5 from J, leaving 21 bases between them. The CDR3: CASSSGVMGSGETQYF. The CDR3 coding sequence is TGCGCCAGCAGCAGTGGGGTGATGGGGTCCGGGGAGACCCAGTACTTC.

The chain has TRBV7-2 and TRBJ1-1, with 9 bases identical to TRBD1. Germline V gene lookup returns CDR1 SGHTA and CDR2 FQGNSA. V was pared by 5 bases and J by 4 bases, with 2 bases of the junction left unmatched. The CDR3 is 13 amino acids. CDR3 sequence: CASSQTGGTEAFF. The DNA for the CDR3 is TGTGCCAGCAGCCAGACAGGGGGCACTGAAGCTTTCTTT.

The CDR3 DNA sequence: TGTGCCAGCAGCTTAACACTAAGGACAGTGATTAATGAAAAACTGTTTTTT. This encodes CASSLTLRTVINEKLFF. The chain employs TRBV7-2 and TRBJ1-4, with a tentative D call TRBD1 (6 bases). This CDR3 contains 17 residues. Deletions cut 2 bases from V and 4 bases from J, with 17 bases between. Germline CDR1 and CDR2: SGHTA and FQGNSA.

The CDR3 here is CASNRQGTSNQPQHF. CDR3 DNA sequence: TGTGCCAGTAACAGACAGGGGACTAGCAATCAGCCCCAGCATTTT. V gene TRBV6-5 combines with J gene TRBJ1-5; 8 bases are a match to TRBD1. Germline V gene lookup returns CDR1 MNHEY and CDR2 SVGAGI. V trimming: 9 bases; J trimming: 0 bases; junction bases outside the gene matches: 7. This CDR3 comprises 15 residues.

The rearrangement joins TRBV28 to TRBJ2-5, with 7 positions matching TRBD1. The length of the CDR3 is 15 residues. Trimming at V came to 6 bases and at J to 3 bases, leaving 10 bases not matched to a gene. Germline CDR1 reads MDHEN; CDR2 reads SYDVKM. The CDR3 reads CASSPFDRVKETQYF. The CDR3 bases are TGTGCCAGCAGCCCCTTTGACAGGGTAAAAGAGACCCAGTACTTC.